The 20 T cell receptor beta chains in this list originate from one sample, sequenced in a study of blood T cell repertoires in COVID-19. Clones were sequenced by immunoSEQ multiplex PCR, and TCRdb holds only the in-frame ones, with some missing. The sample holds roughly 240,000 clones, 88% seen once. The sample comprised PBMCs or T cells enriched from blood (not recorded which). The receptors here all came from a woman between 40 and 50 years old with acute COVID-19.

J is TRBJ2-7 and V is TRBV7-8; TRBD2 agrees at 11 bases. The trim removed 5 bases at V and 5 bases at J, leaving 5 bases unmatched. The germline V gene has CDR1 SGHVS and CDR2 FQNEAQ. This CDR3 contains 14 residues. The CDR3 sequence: CASSLSGRDHEQYV. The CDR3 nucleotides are TGTGCCAGCAGCCTTAGCGGGAGGGACCACGAGCAGTACGTC.

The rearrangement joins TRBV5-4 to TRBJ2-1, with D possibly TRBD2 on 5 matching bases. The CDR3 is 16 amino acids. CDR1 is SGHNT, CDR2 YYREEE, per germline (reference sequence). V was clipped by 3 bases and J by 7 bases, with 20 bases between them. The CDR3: CASSSVAEASGNEQFF. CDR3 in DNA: TGTGCCAGCAGCTCTGTCGCGGAGGCCAGCGGAAATGAGCAGTTCTTC.

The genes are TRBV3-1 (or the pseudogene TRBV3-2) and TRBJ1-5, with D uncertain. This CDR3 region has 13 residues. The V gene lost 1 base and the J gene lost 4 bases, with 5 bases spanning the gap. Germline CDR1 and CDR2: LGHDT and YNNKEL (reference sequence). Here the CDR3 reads CASSQGQNQPQHF. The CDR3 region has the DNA TGTGCCAGCAGCCAAGGCCAGAATCAGCCCCAGCATTTT.

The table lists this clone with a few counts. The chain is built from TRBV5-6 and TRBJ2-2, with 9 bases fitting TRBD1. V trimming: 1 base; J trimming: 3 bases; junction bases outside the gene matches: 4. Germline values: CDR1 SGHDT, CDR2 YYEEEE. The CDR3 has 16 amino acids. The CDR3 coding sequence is TGTGCCAGCAGCTTGCCGACAGGGGGTTACACCGGGGAGCTGTTTTTT. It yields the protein CASSLPTGGYTGELFF.

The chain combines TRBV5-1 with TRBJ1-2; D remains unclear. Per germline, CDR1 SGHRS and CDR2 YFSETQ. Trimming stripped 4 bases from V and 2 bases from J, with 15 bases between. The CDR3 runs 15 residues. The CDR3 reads CASSVTAAQNYGYTF. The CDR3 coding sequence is TGCGCCAGCAGCGTAACAGCCGCCCAGAACTATGGCTACACCTTC.

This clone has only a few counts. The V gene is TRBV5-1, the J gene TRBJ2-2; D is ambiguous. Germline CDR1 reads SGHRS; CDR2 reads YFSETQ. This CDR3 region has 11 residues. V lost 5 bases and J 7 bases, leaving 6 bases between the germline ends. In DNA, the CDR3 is TGCGCCAGCAGGACGGGCGGGGAGCTGTTTTTT. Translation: CASRTGGELFF.

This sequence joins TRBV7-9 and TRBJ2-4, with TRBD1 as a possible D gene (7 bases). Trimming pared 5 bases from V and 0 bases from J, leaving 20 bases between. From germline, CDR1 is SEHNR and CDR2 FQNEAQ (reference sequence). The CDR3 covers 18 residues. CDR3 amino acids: CASSPPTFRGAAKNIQYF. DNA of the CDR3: TGTGCCAGCAGCCCTCCCACCTTCAGGGGGGCAGCCAAAAACATTCAGTACTTC.

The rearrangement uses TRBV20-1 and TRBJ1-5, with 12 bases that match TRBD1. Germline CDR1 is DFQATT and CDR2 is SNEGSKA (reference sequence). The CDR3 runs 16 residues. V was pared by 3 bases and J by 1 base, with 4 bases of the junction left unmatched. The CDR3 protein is CSASPGQGASNQPQHF. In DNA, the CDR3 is TGCAGTGCTAGTCCGGGACAGGGGGCGAGCAATCAGCCCCAGCATTTT.

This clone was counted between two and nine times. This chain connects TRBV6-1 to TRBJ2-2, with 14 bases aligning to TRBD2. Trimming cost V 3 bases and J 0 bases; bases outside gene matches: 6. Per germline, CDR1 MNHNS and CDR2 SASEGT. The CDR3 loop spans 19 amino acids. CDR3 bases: TGTGCCAGCAGTGAGACCGGGACTAGCGGGGGCGCGAACACCGGGGAGCTGTTTTTT. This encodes CASSETGTSGGANTGELFF.

CDR3 in DNA: TGTGCCAGCAGCGTGACTAGCGGGGGGAACACCGGGGAGCTGTTTTTT. Translation: CASSVTSGGNTGELFF. This rearrangement joins TRBV9 to TRBJ2-2, with TRBD2 matching 12 bases. The CDR3 is 16 residues long. The junction had 0 bases not matched to a gene; V was cut back by 2 bases and J by 1 base. The germline gives CDR1 SGDLS, CDR2 YYNGEE.

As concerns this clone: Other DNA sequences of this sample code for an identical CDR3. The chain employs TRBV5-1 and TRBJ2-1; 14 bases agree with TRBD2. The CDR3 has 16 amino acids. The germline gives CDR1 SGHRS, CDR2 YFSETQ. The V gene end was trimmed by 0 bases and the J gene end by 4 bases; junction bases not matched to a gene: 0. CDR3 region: CASSLGLAGGYNEQFF. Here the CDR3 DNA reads TGCGCCAGCAGCTTGGGACTAGCGGGAGGGTACAATGAGCAGTTCTTC.

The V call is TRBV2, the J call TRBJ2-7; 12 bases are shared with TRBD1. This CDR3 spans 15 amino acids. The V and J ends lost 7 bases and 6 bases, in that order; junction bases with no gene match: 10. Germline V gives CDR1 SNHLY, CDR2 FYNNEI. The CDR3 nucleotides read TGTGCCAGCAACTTCCCACCGGGACAGGGGGCCGAGCAGTACTTC. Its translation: CASNFPPGQGAEQYF.

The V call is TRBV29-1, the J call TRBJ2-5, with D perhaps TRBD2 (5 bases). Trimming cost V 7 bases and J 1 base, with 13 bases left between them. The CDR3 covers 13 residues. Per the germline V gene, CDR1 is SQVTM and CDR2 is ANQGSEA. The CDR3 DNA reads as TGCAGCGCGATAATCGGAGGCCAAGAGACCCAGTACTTC. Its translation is CSAIIGGQETQYF.

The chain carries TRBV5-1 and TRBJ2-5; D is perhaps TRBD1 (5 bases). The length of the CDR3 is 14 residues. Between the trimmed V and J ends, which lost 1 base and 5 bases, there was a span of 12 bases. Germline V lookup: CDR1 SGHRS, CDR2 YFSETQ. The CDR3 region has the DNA TGCGCCAGCAGCTTGAGCCAGGGTGGTGAGACCCAGTACTTC. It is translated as CASSLSQGGETQYF.

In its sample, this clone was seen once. The CDR3 DNA sequence: TGTGCCAGCAGCACACGACAGGGTCATAATGAAAAACTGTTTTTT. Its protein is CASSTRQGHNEKLFF. The rearrangement links TRBV21-1 to TRBJ1-4; TRBD1 is the table's D call and was not checked against the DNA. TRBV21-1 is assigned pseudogene status. The CDR3 contains 15 residues.

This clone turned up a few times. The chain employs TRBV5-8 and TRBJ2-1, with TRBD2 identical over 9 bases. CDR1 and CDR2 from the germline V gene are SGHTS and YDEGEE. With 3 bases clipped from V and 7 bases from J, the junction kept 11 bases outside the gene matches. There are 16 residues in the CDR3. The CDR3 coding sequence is TGTGCCAGCAGCTCAGCTAGCGGGACTATTGTTAATGAGCAGTTCTTC. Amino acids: CASSSASGTIVNEQFF.

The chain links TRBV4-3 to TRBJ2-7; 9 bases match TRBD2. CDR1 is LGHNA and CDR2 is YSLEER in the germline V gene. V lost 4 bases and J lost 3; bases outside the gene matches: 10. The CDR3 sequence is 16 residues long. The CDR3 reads CASSLTPSGALYEQYF. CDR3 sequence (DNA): TGCGCCAGCAGCCTTACCCCTAGCGGGGCGCTCTACGAGCAGTACTTC.

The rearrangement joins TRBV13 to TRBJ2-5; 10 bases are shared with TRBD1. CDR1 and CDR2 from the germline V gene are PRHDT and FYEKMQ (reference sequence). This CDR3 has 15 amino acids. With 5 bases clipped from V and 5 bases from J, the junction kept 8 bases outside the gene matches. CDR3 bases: TGTGCCAGCAGCCAGGGGGACAGGGGACATGAGACCCAGTACTTC. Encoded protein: CASSQGDRGHETQYF.

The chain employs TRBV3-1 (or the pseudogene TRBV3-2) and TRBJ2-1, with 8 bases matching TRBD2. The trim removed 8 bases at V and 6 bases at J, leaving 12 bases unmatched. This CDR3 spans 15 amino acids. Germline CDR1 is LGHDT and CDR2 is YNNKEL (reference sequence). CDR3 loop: CASRRSRGGSNEQFF. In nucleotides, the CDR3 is TGTGCCAGCCGCCGTTCACGGGGGGGTTCCAATGAGCAGTTCTTC.

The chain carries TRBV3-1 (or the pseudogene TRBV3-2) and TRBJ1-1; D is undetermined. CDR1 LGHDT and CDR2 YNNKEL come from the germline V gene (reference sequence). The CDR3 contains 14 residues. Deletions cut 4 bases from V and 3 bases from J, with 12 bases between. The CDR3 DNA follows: TGTGCCAGCAGCCCACCGGGAGGTGACACTGAAGCTTTCTTT. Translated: CASSPPGGDTEAFF.